A single sample is the source of the 4 T cell receptor beta chains below, sequenced in a study of human T cells and chemical hapten exposure. Time point described: pre-sensitization, week 0. Treatment of the sample: therapeutic diphenylcyclopropenone sensitization with weekly scalp DPC. TCRdb processed the RACE reads anew with MiXCR; each CDR3 protein has one entry. The sample shows around 180,000 distinct CDR3 sequences, under 35% of them seen only once. The sample here was whole blood, taken in connection with sensitization to the hapten diphenylcyclopropenone (DPC). Receptor source: a woman between 25 and 40 years old with alopecia areata. Some clones in this sample may be carry-over from other donors' samples.

This chain uses TRBV28 with TRBJ2-7, with TRBD2 identical over 10 bases. This CDR3 has 17 amino acids. The V and J ends lost 3 bases and 1 base, in that order; junction bases with no gene match: 9. The germline V gene has CDR1 MDHEN and CDR2 SYDVKM. CDR3 loop: CASSFSSGSPRSYEQYF. The DNA of the CDR3 is TGTGCCAGCAGTTTCTCTAGCGGGAGCCCCAGATCCTACGAGCAGTACTTC.

The chain couples TRBV27 to TRBJ2-7, with D unclear. The CDR3 totals 13 residues. Trimming stripped 1 base from V and 0 bases from J, with 4 bases between. Germline V CDR1 and CDR2: MNHEY, SMNVEV (reference sequence). CDR3 protein: CASSLYSSYEQYF. For the CDR3, the DNA is TGTGCCAGCAGTTTATACAGCTCCTACGAGCAGTACTTC.

V and J are TRBV13 and TRBJ2-2; possibly TRBD2 for D (5 bases). This CDR3 has 16 residues. CDR1 and CDR2 (germline): PRHDT, FYEKMQ (reference sequence). V lost 2 bases and J lost 2, with 12 bases in between. In DNA form, the CDR3 reads TGTGCCAGCAGCTTAATCGCTAGCCCCAACACCGGGGAGCTGTTTTTT. Amino acid sequence: CASSLIASPNTGELFF.

V and J are TRBV20-1 and TRBJ1-2; D ambiguous. V was pared by 2 bases and J by 8 bases, with 9 bases between. The CDR3 loop spans 11 amino acids. CDR1 DFQATT and CDR2 SNEGSKA come from the germline V gene (reference sequence). CDR3 DNA: TGCAGTGCTAGAATCACGGGCGGCTACACCTTC. Translation: CSARITGGYTF.